Only a few counts were recorded for the clone carrying this T cell receptor beta chain. No antigen is known for it. This sample was included in a study of beta chain features in type 1 diabetes. The study, taken as a whole, reports: PCR might favor shorter templates, but any such skew would affect patients and controls equally. Moderate but significant shortening of TCRB CDR3s was recorded in all four CD4+ subsets from Type 1 diabetes patients.

Sequencing targeted expressed TCRB transcripts, as all isolated RNA had been reverse transcribed. Produced via immunoSEQ multiplex PCR; TCRdb's table is partial and in-frame only. The repertoire has around 340,000 clones, about 20% of them found once; the top ten carry approximately 0.041%. J lost 1 base, V lost 4 bases, and 0 bases had no gene match. This CDR3 contains 14 residues. The V gene's germline CDR1 is MNHEY and CDR2 SVGAGI. This rearrangement joins TRBV6-5 to TRBJ2-3; 9 bases fit TRBD1. The clonotype comes from a woman aged 18-29 years in good health. The sample taken for sequencing was naive CD4+ T cells from blood. The CDR3 is CASSWDRGTDTQYF. In nucleotides, the CDR3 is TGTGCCAGCAGTTGGGACAGGGGCACAGATACGCAGTATTTT.